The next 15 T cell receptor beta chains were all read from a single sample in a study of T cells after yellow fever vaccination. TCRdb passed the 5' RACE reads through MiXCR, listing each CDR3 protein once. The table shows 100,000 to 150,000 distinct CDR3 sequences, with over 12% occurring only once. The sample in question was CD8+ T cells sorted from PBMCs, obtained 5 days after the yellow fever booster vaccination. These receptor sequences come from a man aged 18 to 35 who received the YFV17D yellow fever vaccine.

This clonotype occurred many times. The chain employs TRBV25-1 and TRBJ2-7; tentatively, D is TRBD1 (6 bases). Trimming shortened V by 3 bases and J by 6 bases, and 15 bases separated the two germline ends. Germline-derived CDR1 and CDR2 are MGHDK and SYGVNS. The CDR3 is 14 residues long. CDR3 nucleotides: TGTGCCAGCAGTGAGGGGACAATCGTTACCGAGCAGTACGTC. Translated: CASSEGTIVTEQYV.

The CDR3 region has the DNA TGCGCCAGCAGCCAAGAGTGGCCCCGGTACAATGAGCAGTTCTTC. It is translated as CASSQEWPRYNEQFF. The gene calls are TRBV4-1 and TRBJ2-1; D not resolved. This CDR3 spans 15 amino acids. The germline gives CDR1 MGHRA, CDR2 YSYEKL. V dropped 0 bases and J dropped 4 bases, with 10 bases sitting between them.

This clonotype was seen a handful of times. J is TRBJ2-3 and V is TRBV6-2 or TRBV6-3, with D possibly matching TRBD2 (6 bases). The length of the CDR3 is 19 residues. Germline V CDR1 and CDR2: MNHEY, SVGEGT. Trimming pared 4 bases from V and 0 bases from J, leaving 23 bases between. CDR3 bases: TGTGCCAGCAGTTCACCTCTCCCAGGGACTGTCGGTAGCACAGATACGCAGTATTTT. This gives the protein CASSSPLPGTVGSTDTQYF.

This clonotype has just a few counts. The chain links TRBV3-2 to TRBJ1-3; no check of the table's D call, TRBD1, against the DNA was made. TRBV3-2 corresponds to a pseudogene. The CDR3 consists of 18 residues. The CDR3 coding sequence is TGTGCCAGCAGCCCCGACGTGGGACAGGGACCATCTGGAAACACCATATATTTT. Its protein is CASSPDVGQGPSGNTIYF.

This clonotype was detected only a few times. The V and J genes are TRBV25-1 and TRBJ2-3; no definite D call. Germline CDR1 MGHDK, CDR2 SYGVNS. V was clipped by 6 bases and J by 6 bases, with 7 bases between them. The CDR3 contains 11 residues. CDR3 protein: CASSFWDTQYF. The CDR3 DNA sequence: TGTGCCAGCAGCTTTTGGGATACGCAGTATTTT.

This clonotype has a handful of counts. CDR3 sequence reads: CASSGDRVYGANVLTF. CDR3 sequence (DNA): TGTGCCAGCAGTGGCGACAGGGTTTACGGGGCCAACGTCCTGACTTTC. The genes are TRBV25-1 and TRBJ2-6; TRBD1 matches 7 bases. The length of the CDR3 is 16 residues. Looked up from germline, CDR1 is MGHDK and CDR2 is SYGVNS. The ends lost 4 bases at V and 4 bases at J; junction bases unmatched: 7.

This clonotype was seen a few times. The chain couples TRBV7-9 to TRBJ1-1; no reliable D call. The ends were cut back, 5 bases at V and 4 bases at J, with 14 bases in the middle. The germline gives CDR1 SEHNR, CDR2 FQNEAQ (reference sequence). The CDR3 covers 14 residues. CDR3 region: CASSQVGLATEAFF. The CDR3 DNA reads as TGTGCCAGCAGCCAAGTTGGGCTAGCCACTGAAGCTTTCTTT.

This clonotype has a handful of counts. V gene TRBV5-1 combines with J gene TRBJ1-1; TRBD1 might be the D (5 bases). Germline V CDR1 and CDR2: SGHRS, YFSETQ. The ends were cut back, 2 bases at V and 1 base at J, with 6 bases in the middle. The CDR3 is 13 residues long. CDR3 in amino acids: CASSFTGNTEAFF. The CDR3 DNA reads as TGCGCCAGCAGCTTCACAGGGAACACTGAAGCTTTCTTT. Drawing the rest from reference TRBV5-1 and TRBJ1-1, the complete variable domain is KAGVTQTPRYLIKTRGQQVTLSCSPISGHRSVSWYQQTPGQGLQFLFEYFSETQRNKGNFPGRFSGRQFSNSRSEMNVSTLELGDSALYLCASSFTGNTEAFFGQGTRLTVV.

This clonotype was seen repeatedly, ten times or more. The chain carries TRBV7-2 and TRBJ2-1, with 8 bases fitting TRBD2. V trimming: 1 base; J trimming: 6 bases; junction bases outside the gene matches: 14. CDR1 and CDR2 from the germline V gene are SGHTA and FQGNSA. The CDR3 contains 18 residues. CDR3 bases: TGTGCCAGCAGCTTAGACCCACAACTAGCGGTATATGTCAATGAGCAGTTCTTC. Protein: CASSLDPQLAVYVNEQFF.

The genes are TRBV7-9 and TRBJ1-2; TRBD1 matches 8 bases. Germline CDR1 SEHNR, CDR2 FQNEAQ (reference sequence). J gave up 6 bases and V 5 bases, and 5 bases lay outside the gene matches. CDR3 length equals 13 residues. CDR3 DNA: TGTGCCAGCAGCGGCGACAGGGGAGATGGCTACACCTTC. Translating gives CASSGDRGDGYTF.

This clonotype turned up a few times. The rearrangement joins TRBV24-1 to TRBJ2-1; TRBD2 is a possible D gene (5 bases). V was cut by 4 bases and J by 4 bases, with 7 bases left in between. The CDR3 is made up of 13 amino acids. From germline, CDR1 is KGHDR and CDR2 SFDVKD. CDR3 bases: TGTGCCACCAGTGACGGACTTTACAATGAGCAGTTCTTC. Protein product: CATSDGLYNEQFF.

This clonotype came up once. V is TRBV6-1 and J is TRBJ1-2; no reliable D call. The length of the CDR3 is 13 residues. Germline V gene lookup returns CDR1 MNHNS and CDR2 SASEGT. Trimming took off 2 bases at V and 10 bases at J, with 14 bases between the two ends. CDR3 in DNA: TGTGCCAGCAGTGAACTCGGAGGAAGGGTCTACACCTTC. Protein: CASSELGGRVYTF.

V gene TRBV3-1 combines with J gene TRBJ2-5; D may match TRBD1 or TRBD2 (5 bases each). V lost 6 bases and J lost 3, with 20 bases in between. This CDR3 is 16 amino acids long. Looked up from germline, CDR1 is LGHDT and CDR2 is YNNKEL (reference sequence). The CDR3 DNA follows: TGTGCCAGCAGTCCCGTAACGACGGTGGGGGAAGAGACCCAGTACTTC. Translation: CASSPVTTVGEETQYF.

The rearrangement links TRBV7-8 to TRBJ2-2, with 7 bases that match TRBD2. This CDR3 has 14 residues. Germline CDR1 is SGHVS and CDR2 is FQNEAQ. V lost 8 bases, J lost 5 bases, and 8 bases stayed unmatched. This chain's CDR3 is CASRGEVGTGELFF. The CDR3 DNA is TGTGCCAGCCGGGGGGAGGTCGGGACCGGGGAGCTGTTTTTT.

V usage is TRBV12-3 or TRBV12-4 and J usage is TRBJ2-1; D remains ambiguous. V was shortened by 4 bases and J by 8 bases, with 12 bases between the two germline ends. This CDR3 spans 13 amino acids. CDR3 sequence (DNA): TGTGCCAGCAGTTCCGTCCCTCTCGATGAGCAGTTCTTC. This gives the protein CASSSVPLDEQFF.